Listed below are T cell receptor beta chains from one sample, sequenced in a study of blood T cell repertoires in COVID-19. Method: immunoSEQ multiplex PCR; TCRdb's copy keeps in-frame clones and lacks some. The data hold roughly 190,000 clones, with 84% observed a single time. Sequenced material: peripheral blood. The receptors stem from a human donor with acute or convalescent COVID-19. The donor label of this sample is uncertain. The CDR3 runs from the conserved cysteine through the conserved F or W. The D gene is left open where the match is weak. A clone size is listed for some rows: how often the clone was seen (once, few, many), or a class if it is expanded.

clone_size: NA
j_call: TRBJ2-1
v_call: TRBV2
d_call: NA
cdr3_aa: CASLEGGPYNEQFF
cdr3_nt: TGTGCCAGCCTGGAGGGGGGGCCTTATAATGAGCAGTTCTTC

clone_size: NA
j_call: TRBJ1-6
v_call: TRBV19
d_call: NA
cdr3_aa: CASRPLFSSYNSPLHF
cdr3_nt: TGTGCCAGTAGGCCATTGTTCAGCTCCTATAATTCACCCCTCCACTTT

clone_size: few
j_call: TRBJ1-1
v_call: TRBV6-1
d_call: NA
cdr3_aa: CASSETQGWTEAFF
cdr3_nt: TGTGCCAGCAGTGAAACCCAGGGTTGGACTGAAGCTTTCTTT

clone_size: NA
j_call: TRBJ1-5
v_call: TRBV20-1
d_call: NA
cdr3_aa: CSASEWTAKYSNQPQHF
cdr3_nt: TGCAGTGCTAGTGAATGGACAGCTAAGTATAGCAATCAGCCCCAGCATTTT

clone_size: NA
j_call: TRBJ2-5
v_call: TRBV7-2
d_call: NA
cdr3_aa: CASSLAGGWGEETQYF
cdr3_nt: TGTGCCAGCAGCTTAGCTGGGGGCTGGGGAGAAGAGACCCAGTACTTC

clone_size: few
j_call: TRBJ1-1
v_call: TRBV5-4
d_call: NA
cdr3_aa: CASSLVGGRSNAEAFF
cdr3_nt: TGTGCCAGCAGCTTGGTTGGGGGCCGGAGTAATGCTGAAGCTTTCTTT

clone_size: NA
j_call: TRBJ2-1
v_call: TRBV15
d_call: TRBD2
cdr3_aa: CATNGLAGDIDEQFF
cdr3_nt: TGTGCCACCAACGGACTAGCGGGAGATATCGATGAGCAGTTCTTC

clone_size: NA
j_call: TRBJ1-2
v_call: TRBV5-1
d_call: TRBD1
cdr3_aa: CASSLTTLPTGEPGYTF
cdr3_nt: TGCGCCAGCAGCCTGACAACGTTACCGACAGGGGAACCTGGCTACACCTTC

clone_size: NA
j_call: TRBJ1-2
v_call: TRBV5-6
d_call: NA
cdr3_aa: CASSLGGLDYGYTF
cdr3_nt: TGTGCCAGCAGCTTGGGGGGGCTGGACTATGGCTACACCTTC

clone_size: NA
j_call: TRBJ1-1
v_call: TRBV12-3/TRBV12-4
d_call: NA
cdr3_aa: CASSLSGYTEAFF
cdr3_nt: TGTGCCAGCAGTTTATCAGGGTACACTGAAGCTTTCTTT

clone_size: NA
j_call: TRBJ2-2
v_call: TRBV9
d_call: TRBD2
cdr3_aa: CASSTLAGGNTGELFF
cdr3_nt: TGTGCCAGCAGCACCCTAGCGGGGGGGAACACCGGGGAGCTGTTTTTT

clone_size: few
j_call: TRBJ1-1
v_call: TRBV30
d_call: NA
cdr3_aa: CAWSVPPVTEAFF
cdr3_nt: TGTGCCTGGAGTGTCCCCCCCGTCACTGAAGCTTTCTTT

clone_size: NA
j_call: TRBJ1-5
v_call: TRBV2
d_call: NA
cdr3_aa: CASSVERDQPQHF
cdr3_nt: TGTGCCAGCAGTGTGGAGAGGGATCAGCCCCAGCATTTT

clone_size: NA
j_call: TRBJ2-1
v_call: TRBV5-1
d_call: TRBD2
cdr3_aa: CASSLAFTGGRNEQFF
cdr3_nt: TGCGCCAGCAGCTTGGCCTTTACGGGAGGTCGCAATGAGCAGTTCTTC

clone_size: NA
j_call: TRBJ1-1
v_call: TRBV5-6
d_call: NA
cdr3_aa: CASSALTRRGTEAFF
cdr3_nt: TGTGCCAGCAGCGCATTGACCCGGAGGGGCACTGAAGCTTTCTTT

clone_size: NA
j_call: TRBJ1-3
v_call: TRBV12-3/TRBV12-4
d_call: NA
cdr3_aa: CATSEGSGNTIYF
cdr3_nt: TGTGCCACCTCCGAGGGATCTGGAAACACCATATATTTT

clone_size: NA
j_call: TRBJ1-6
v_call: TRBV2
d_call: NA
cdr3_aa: CASSADRFYNSPLHF
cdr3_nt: TGTGCCAGCAGTGCCGACAGATTCTATAATTCACCCCTCCACTTT

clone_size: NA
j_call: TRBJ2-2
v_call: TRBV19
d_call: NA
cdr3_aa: CASRVLQGRDTGELFF
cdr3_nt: TGTGCCAGTAGAGTCCTACAGGGAAGGGACACCGGGGAGCTGTTTTTT

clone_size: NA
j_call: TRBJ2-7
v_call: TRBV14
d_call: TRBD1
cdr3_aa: CASSQVRDRQGEQYF
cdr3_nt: TGTGCCAGCAGCCAAGTCCGGGACAGGCAAGGCGAGCAGTACTTC

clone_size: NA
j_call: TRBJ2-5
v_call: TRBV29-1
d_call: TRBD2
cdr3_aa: CSVASRAGVTQYF
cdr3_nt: TGCAGCGTTGCTAGTCGAGCGGGGGTGACCCAGTACTTC

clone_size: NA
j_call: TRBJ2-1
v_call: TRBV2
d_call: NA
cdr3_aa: CASKGLGGVYNEQFF
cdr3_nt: TGTGCCAGCAAGGGCCTGGGAGGCGTTTACAATGAGCAGTTCTTC

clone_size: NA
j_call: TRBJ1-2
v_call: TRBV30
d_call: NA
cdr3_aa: CAWSAYTLGGLPPFYGYTF
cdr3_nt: TGTGCCTGGAGTGCCTATACCCTCGGGGGACTCCCCCCCTTCTATGGCTACACCTTC

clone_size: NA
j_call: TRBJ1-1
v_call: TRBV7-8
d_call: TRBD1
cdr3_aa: CASSYSGQGTIIGF
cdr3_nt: TGTGCCAGCAGCTACTCGGGACAGGGGACAATTATTGGGTTT

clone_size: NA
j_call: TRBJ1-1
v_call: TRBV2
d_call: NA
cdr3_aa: CASILLNTEAFF
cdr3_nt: TGTGCCAGCATTCTACTGAACACTGAAGCTTTCTTT

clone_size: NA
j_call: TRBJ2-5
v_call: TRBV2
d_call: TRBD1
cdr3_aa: CASTGQGWATQYF
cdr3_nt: TGTGCCAGCACAGGACAGGGGTGGGCGACCCAGTACTTC

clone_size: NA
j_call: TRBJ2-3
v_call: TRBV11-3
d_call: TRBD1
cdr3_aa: CASSLGQGSADTQYF
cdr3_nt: TGTGCCAGCAGCCTGGGACAGGGCTCAGCAGATACGCAGTATTTT

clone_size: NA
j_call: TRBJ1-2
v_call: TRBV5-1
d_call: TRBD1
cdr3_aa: CASSLQGAAGYTF
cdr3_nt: TGCGCCAGCAGCTTACAGGGGGCGGCTGGCTACACCTTC

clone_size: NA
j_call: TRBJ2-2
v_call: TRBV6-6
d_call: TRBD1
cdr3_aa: CASSLNRQGATTGELFF
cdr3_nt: TGTGCCAGCAGTCTCAACCGACAGGGGGCTACAACCGGGGAGCTGTTTTTT

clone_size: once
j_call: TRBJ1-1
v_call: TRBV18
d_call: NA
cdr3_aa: CASSRNSENTEAFF
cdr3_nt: TGTGCCAGCTCACGCAACAGTGAGAACACTGAAGCTTTCTTT

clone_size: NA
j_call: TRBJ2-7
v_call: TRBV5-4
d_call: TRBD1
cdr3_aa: CASSSDRGGYEQYF
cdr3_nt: TGTGCCAGCAGCTCGGACAGGGGGGGATACGAGCAGTACTTC

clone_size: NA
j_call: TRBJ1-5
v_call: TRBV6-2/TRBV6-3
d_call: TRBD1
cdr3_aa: CASSRIDRGSNQPQHF
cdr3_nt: TGTGCCAGCAGCCGAATCGACAGGGGCAGCAATCAGCCCCAGCATTTT

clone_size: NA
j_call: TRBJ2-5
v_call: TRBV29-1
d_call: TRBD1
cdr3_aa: CSVEAGQDSRTQYF
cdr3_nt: TGCAGCGTTGAAGCGGGACAGGATTCACGGACCCAGTACTTC

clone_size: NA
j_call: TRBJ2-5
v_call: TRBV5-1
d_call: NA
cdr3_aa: CASSLASLLETQYF
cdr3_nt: TGCGCCAGCAGCTTGGCCTCGTTACTGGAGACCCAGTACTTC

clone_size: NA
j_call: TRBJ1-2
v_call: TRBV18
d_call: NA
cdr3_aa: CASSRVDRANYGYTF
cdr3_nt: TGTGCCAGCTCACGAGTTGACAGAGCTAACTATGGCTACACCTTC

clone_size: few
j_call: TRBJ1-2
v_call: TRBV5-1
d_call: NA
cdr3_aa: CASSLEAGAPYGYTF
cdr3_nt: TGCGCCAGCAGCTTGGAGGCAGGGGCTCCCTATGGCTACACCTTC

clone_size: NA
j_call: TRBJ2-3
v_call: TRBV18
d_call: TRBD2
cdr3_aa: CASSPPRLAGGSPSTDTQYF
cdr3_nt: TGTGCCAGCTCACCACCGAGACTAGCGGGGGGAAGCCCTAGCACAGATACGCAGTATTTT

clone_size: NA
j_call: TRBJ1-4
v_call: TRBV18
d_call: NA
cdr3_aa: CASSPAGAHEKLFF
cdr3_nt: TGTGCCAGCTCACCAGCAGGGGCCCATGAAAAACTGTTTTTT

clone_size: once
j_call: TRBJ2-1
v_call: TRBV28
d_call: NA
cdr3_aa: CASSPVVPGMIDEQFF
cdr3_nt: TGTGCCAGCAGTCCAGTTGTTCCCGGGATGATCGATGAGCAGTTCTTC

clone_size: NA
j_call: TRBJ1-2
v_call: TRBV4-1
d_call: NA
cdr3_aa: CASSHPGEDNSYTF
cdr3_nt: TGCGCCAGCAGCCACCCAGGGGAAGATAACAGCTACACCTTC

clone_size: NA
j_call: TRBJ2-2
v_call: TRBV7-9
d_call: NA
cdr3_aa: CASSLKEVNTGELFF
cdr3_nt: TGTGCCAGCAGCTTAAAGGAGGTGAACACCGGGGAGCTGTTTTTT